This T cell receptor beta chain emerged from a study of response to subunit inactivated influenza vaccine. Regarding the study as a whole: The authors suggested that few new T cells are recruited per seasonal influenza vaccination.

TCRdb recomputed calls from the RT-PCR reads with MiXCR, one row per CDR3 protein. The sample includes about 160,000 distinct CDR3 sequences, 11% of them seen just once. The V and J ends lost 6 bases and 4 bases respectively, with 18 bases between them. Germline assignment: CDR1 LGHDT and CDR2 YNNKEL (reference sequence). This CDR3 contains 15 residues. In this sample, this clonotype turned up a few times. Antigen specificity is unknown. Source: non-naive T cells sorted from PBMCs, taken about 6 weeks after vaccination. This sequence joins TRBV3-1 and TRBJ1-1; D unresolved. The clonotype was recovered from a man aged 50 to 59 who received an inactivated influenza vaccine. CDR3 nucleotides: TGTGCCAGCAGGGCCGGCGGAAATCGGGGCACTGAAGCTTTCTTT. Amino acid sequence: CASRAGGNRGTEAFF.